This T cell receptor beta chain was identified during a study of blood T cell repertoires in COVID-19. Study-wide background: Acute and convalescent COVID-19 samples came from the United States, Italy and Spain.

Germline values: CDR1 LGHNA, CDR2 YSLEER. Trimming took off 4 bases at V and 2 bases at J, with 18 bases between the two ends. The CDR3 is 16 residues long. This clone turned up a few times. In Seattle, patients joined the study during active infection and were tracked longitudinally. Measured with immunoSEQ multiplex PCR; TCRdb has only the in-frame clones, and not every one. The sample consists of over 45,000 clones, 80% to 90% of them appearing once. This receptor was taken from a woman aged 55-70 years with COVID-19, enrolled during active disease. The rearrangement joins TRBV4-3 to TRBJ2-7, with D uncertain. Input material: peripheral blood. CDR3 DNA sequence: TGCGCCAGCAGCCCTAGAAAGGTGAGTCCGGCCTACGAGCAGTACTTC. This codes for CASSPRKVSPAYEQYF.